The 19 T cell receptor beta chains below come from one sample, sequenced in a study of Ad26.COV2.S vaccination and SARS-CoV-2 variants. Documented treatment: roughly 18 received Ad26.COV2.S at low or high dose, single or two shots; 5 received placebo; per-sample allocation not given. The investigators took samples on day 63 after the first vaccine or placebo injection. Assay: immunoSEQ multiplex PCR; the TCRdb copy retains only in-frame clones and omits some. Found here are hundreds of thousands of clones, roughly 87% of them singletons; the top ten hold about 3%. The sample consisted of peripheral blood, taken in a trial of Ad26.COV2.S vaccine versus placebo. The receptor source for this set is a person aged 18-60 years who received the Ad26.COV2.S COVID-19 vaccine or a placebo.

J is TRBJ2-3 and V is TRBV6-5; D is undetermined. CDR1 is MNHEY and CDR2 is SVGAGI in the germline V gene. CDR3 length equals 12 residues. V lost 7 bases and J 6 bases, leaving 11 bases between the germline ends. The CDR3 sequence: CASTSRPDTQYF. CDR3 sequence (DNA): TGTGCCAGCACCTCCCGCCCGGATACGCAGTATTTT.

This chain links TRBV19 with TRBJ2-3; TRBD2 agrees at 7 bases. The germline V gene has CDR1 LNHDA and CDR2 SQIVND (reference sequence). The ends lost 4 bases at V and 2 bases at J; junction bases unmatched: 3. CDR3 length: 14 residues. The CDR3: CASSTGRDTDTQYF. CDR3 nucleotide sequence: TGTGCCAGTAGTACAGGGAGGGACACAGATACGCAGTATTTT.

This clone occurred once. The chain employs TRBV18 and TRBJ2-4; tentative D call: TRBD1 (6 bases). CDR1 and CDR2 from the germline V gene are KGHSH and LQKENI. This CDR3 comprises 15 residues. V was pared by 3 bases and J by 9 bases, with 18 bases between. DNA for the CDR3: TGTGCCAGCTCACCCAGACAGGACAGATTCGGCATTCAGTACTTC. This translates into CASSPRQDRFGIQYF.

This clone was found once. The chain carries TRBV2 and TRBJ2-1; 8 bases are shared with TRBD2. V lost 1 base, J lost 2 bases, and 4 bases stayed unmatched. Germline CDR1 is SNHLY and CDR2 is FYNNEI. This CDR3 comprises 16 residues. The CDR3 coding sequence is TGTGCCAGCAGTGAAGGGAGAGCGGGGGCCTACAATGAGCAGTTCTTC. It encodes CASSEGRAGAYNEQFF.

The chain recombines TRBV6-5 with TRBJ1-2, with 7 nucleotides matching TRBD1. Unmatched junction bases numbered 10, after V lost 7 bases and J lost 2 bases. Germline V lookup: CDR1 MNHEY, CDR2 SVGAGI. The CDR3 extends over 15 amino acids. The CDR3 DNA sequence: TGTGCCAGCAAGGGAGAGGGGGCTTTCAACTATGGCTACACCTTC. It encodes CASKGEGAFNYGYTF.

The chain has TRBV30 and TRBJ2-6, with 7 bases lining up with TRBD1. V lost 1 base and J lost 4; bases outside the gene matches: 4. The CDR3 covers 15 residues. Looked up from germline, CDR1 is GTSNPN and CDR2 is SVGIG (reference sequence). As DNA, the CDR3 is TGTGCCTGGAGTGGCGACAGGGCCGGGGCCAACGTCCTGACTTTC. This gives the protein CAWSGDRAGANVLTF.

This rearrangement joins TRBV19 to TRBJ1-5, with 7 bases that match TRBD1. Germline trimming cut 3 bases from V and 0 bases from J; bases unmatched to any gene: 5. CDR3 size: 16 residues. Germline lookup yields CDR1 LNHDA and CDR2 SQIVND (reference sequence). The CDR3 DNA sequence: TGTGCCAGTAGTATTGGGACAGTCTATAGCAATCAGCCCCAGCATTTT. This codes for CASSIGTVYSNQPQHF.

The CDR3 spells CASSLSWAGPYEQYF. In DNA form, the CDR3 reads TGTGCCAGCAGCCTCTCTTGGGCAGGACCCTACGAGCAGTACTTC. V is TRBV3-1 (or the pseudogene TRBV3-2) and J is TRBJ2-7; no clear D. Germline CDR1 is LGHDT and CDR2 is YNNKEL (reference sequence). Trimming shortened V by 4 bases and J by 2 bases, and 15 bases separated the two germline ends. The CDR3 contains 15 residues.

This chain uses TRBV4-3 with TRBJ2-2; unclear D gene. The CDR3 sequence is 12 residues long. V lost 3 bases and J 3 bases, leaving 2 bases between the germline ends. Germline CDR1 LGHNA, CDR2 YSLEER. The CDR3 loop is CASSHYTGELFF. The CDR3 DNA is TGCGCCAGCAGCCATTACACCGGGGAGCTGTTTTTT.

This chain connects TRBV7-2 to TRBJ1-3; the match to TRBD1 covers 9 bases. Per the germline V gene, CDR1 is SGHTA and CDR2 is FQGNSA. V lost 1 base to trimming and J lost 4 bases; unmatched junction nucleotides: 2. The CDR3 runs to 15 residues. The CDR3 DNA sequence: TGTGCCAGCAGCTTAGTAACAGGGGGCGGAAACACCATATATTTT. Its translation: CASSLVTGGGNTIYF. Based on the CDR3 plus reference TRBV7-2 and TRBJ1-3, the full variable domain is GAGVSQSPSNKVTEKGKDVELRCDPISGHTALYWYRQSLGQGLEFLIYFQGNSAPDKSGLPSDRFSAERTGGSVSTLTIQRTQQEDSAVYLCASSLVTGGGNTIYFGEGSWLTVV.

V gene TRBV5-6 combines with J gene TRBJ1-1; 8 nucleotides match TRBD1. Germline values: CDR1 SGHDT, CDR2 YYEEEE. The CDR3 is made up of 14 amino acids. The V segment lost 0 bases and the J segment 6 bases; nucleotides outside the gene matches: 4. The CDR3 DNA is TGTGCCAGCAGCTTGGTTATACAGGGGGCTGAAGCTTTCTTT. Translated: CASSLVIQGAEAFF.

The chain links TRBV7-8 to TRBJ2-1, with a weak D call TRBD2 (7 bases). CDR3 length: 17 residues. Germline V gene sequence: CDR1 SGHVS, CDR2 FQNEAQ. V lost 2 bases and J lost 7, with 21 bases in between. The CDR3 reads CASSLRGGGGAANEQFF. The DNA for the CDR3 is TGTGCCAGCAGCTTAAGGGGAGGTGGGGGGGCTGCGAATGAGCAGTTCTTC. Combining the CDR3 with reference TRBV7-8 and TRBJ2-1 gives the whole variable domain GAGVSQSPRYKVAKRGQDVALRCDPISGHVSLFWYQQALGQGPEFLTYFQNEAQLDKSGLPSDRFFAERPEGSVSTLKIQRTQQEDSAVYLCASSLRGGGGAANEQFFGPGTRLTVL.

This rearrangement joins TRBV12-3 or TRBV12-4 to TRBJ2-2, with D perhaps assigned TRBD1 or TRBD2 (5 bases each). The CDR3 length is 12 residues. Trimming took 8 bases from V and 4 from J, leaving 8 bases between them. The CDR3 sequence: CASGGGTGELFF. The CDR3 DNA reads as TGTGCCAGCGGGGGTGGCACCGGGGAGCTGTTTTTT.

The chain uses TRBV5-1 and TRBJ2-5; 15 bases map to TRBD2. CDR3 length equals 19 residues. The trim removed 1 base at V and 4 bases at J, leaving 11 bases unmatched. Germline V gene sequence: CDR1 SGHRS, CDR2 YFSETQ. The CDR3 nucleotides read TGCGCCAGCAGCTTGTCGAGGACTAGCGGGGGGGCCAGAATAGAGACCCAGTACTTC. It encodes CASSLSRTSGGARIETQYF.

This clone was observed once. In DNA, the CDR3 is TGTGCCAGCAACCTTCTCGGACAGAGTGAAGCTTTCTTT. This encodes CASNLLGQSEAFF. V and J are TRBV5-6 and TRBJ1-1, with D perhaps matching TRBD1 (6 bases). Germline CDR1 reads SGHDT; CDR2 reads YYEEEE. There are 13 residues in the CDR3. V was clipped by 6 bases and J by 7 bases, with 16 bases between them.

The chain has TRBV6-2 or TRBV6-3 and TRBJ2-3; TRBD1 might be the D (5 bases). With 0 bases removed from V and 2 bases from J, the gap between germline ends came to 12 bases. The CDR3 loop spans 16 amino acids. In germline, CDR1 is MNHEY, CDR2 SVGEGT. CDR3 residues: CASSYSTVAYTDTQYF. CDR3 nucleotide sequence: TGTGCCAGCAGTTACTCGACAGTAGCCTACACAGATACGCAGTATTTT.

The chain joins TRBV9 to TRBJ1-2, with D possibly TRBD1 on 5 matching bases. Germline V CDR1 and CDR2: SGDLS, YYNGEE. This CDR3 is 15 amino acids long. Trimming removed 0 bases at V and 4 bases at J, with 13 bases between. The CDR3 nucleotides are TGTGCCAGCAGCGTAGGAGGGGAGGCCTTCTATGGCTACACCTTC. Its translation is CASSVGGEAFYGYTF.

V gene TRBV4-1 combines with J gene TRBJ1-1, with unresolved D. CDR3 length: 15 residues. The germline V and J ends were trimmed by 4 bases and 7 bases, with 19 bases remaining between them. Looked up from germline, CDR1 is MGHRA and CDR2 is YSYEKL. CDR3 coding DNA: TGCGCCAGCAGCCCTCGGGAGGCCACGACTTATGAAGCTTTCTTT. Protein product: CASSPREATTYEAFF.

V and J are TRBV18 and TRBJ2-7; 9 bases agree with TRBD1. The junction had 5 bases not matched to a gene; V was cut back by 2 bases and J by 6 bases. Looked up from germline, CDR1 is KGHSH and CDR2 is LQKENI. This CDR3 is 14 amino acids long. DNA for the CDR3: TGTGCCAGCTCACCAAGGGACAGGGAGAGCGAGCAGTACTTC. Translating it yields CASSPRDRESEQYF.